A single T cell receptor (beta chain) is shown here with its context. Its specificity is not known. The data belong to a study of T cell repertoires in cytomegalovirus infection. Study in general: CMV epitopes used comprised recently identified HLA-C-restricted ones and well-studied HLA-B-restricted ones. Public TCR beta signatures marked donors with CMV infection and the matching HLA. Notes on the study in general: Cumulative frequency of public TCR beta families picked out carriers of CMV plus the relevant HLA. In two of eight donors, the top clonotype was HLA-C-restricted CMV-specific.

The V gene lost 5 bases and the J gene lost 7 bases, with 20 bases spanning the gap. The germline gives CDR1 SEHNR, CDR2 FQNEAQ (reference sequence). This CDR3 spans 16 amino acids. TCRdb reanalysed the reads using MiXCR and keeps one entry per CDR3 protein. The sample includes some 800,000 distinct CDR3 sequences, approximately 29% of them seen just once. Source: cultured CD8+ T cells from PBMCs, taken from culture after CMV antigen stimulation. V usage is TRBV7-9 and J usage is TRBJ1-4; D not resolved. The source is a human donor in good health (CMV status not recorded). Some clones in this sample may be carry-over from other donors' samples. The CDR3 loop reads CASSPPDLQVGEKLFF. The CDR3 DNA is TGTGCCAGCAGCCCTCCGGACCTCCAGGTCGGTGAAAAACTGTTTTTT. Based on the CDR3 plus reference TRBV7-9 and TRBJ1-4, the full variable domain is DTGVSQNPRHKITKRGQNVTFRCDPISEHNRLYWYRQTLGQGPEFLTYFQNEAQLEKSRLLSDRFSAERPKGSFSTLEIQRTEQGDSAMYLCASSPPDLQVGEKLFFGSGTQLSVL.